This T cell receptor beta chain was identified in a study of T cell responses to AZD1222 COVID-19 vaccine. Of note for this clone: What it binds is not known.

Overall study findings and caveats: The donor group comprised mostly white British people and more females; the analysis possibly underestimated clonal diversity.

Sequencing was performed with immunoSEQ multiplex PCR; in TCRdb, only in-frame clones are kept and a portion is missing. The profile shows about 150,000 clones, under 95% of them singletons. With 1 base removed from V and 2 bases from J, the gap between germline ends came to 18 bases. CDR3 size: 17 residues. Germline V gene sequence: CDR1 SGHNT, CDR2 YYREEE (reference sequence). The sequencing here drew on peripheral blood, taken on day 0 of AZD1222 vaccination. This receptor was taken from an adult in good health. The chain carries TRBV5-4 and TRBJ1-2, with D possibly TRBD1 on 6 matching bases. The CDR3 here is CASSLPRWGGGNYGYTF. CDR3 DNA: TGTGCCAGCAGCTTGCCCCGTTGGGGGGGCGGGAACTATGGCTACACCTTC.